This T cell receptor (beta chain) is from a study of blood T cell repertoires in COVID-19. About the research overall: In each case, the material was cDNA or gDNA derived from T cells, B-cell-depleted T cells, or PBMCs.

This CDR3 has 20 residues. Germline values: CDR1 SGHRS, CDR2 YFSETQ. The V gene end was trimmed by 4 bases and the J gene end by 7 bases; junction bases not matched to a gene: 20. Profiling relied on immunoSEQ multiplex PCR, and the TCRdb table lists in-frame clones only, not all of them. The table lists about 92,000 clones, roughly 75% of them singletons, with approximately 8.9% in the top ten. This clone appeared a few times. The specimen was peripheral blood. The chain combines TRBV5-1 with TRBJ2-1; 13 bases fit TRBD2. The sequence was collected from a man aged 50 to 60 who had recovered from COVID-19. CDR3 residues: CASSARQGAGGLAGENEQFF. In DNA form, the CDR3 reads TGCGCCAGCAGCGCAAGACAGGGGGCAGGTGGACTAGCGGGAGAGAATGAGCAGTTCTTC. Using reference TRBV5-1 and TRBJ2-1 for the parts outside the CDR3, the full variable domain is KAGVTQTPRYLIKTRGQQVTLSCSPISGHRSVSWYQQTPGQGLQFLFEYFSETQRNKGNFPGRFSGRQFSNSRSEMNVSTLELGDSALYLCASSARQGAGGLAGENEQFFGPGTRLTVL.